These T cell receptor beta chains were read from a single sample in a study of chronic HIV infection and antiretroviral therapy. MiXCR, run by TCRdb on the 5' RACE reads, gives a single entry per CDR3 protein. The data show over 40,000 distinct CDR3 sequences, 19% seen once. The sequencing sample was made of peripheral blood. The receptor set was obtained from an adult who had HIV and had not received antiretroviral therapy, or was an uninfected healthy control (not recorded which). The CDR3 runs from the conserved cysteine through the conserved F or W. A D gene is named only where the DNA matches it firmly. Size is omitted from some rows. Given values are once, few, many or a class for expanded clones.

J,size,D,length,V,DNA,CDR3
TRBJ2-3,-,-,14,TRBV12-3/TRBV12-4,TGTGCCAGCAGAACCGGGATAAACACAGATACGCAGTATTTT,CASRTGINTDTQYF
TRBJ2-7,many,-,16,TRBV3-1,TGTGCCAGCAGTTTCGGACGGCCTTACGACGGGTACGAGCAGTACTTC,CASSFGRPYDGYEQYF
TRBJ2-1,-,TRBD2,13,TRBV5-8,TGTGCCAGCAGCACCGGACTAGCGGGAGCTCAGTTCTTC,CASSTGLAGAQFF
TRBJ2-2,few,-,14,TRBV28,TGTGCCAGCAGTTTCCTAGGAAAGACCGGGGAGCTGTTTTTT,CASSFLGKTGELFF
TRBJ1-1,once,-,14,TRBV11-2,TGTGCCAGCAGCGGGGGGGTAGCGAACACTGAAGCTTTCTTT,CASSGGVANTEAFF
TRBJ1-1,few,TRBD1,15,TRBV5-1,TGCGCCAGCAGCTTACCGGACAGGGGGCACACTGAAGCTTTCTTT,CASSLPDRGHTEAFF
TRBJ2-5,few,-,13,TRBV28,TGTGCCAGCAGTTTAAGCGGCGGGGAGACCCAGTACTTC,CASSLSGGETQYF
TRBJ2-3,-,TRBD2,15,TRBV9,TGTGCCAGCAGCGTAGACACTAGCGGCACAGATACGCAGTATTTT,CASSVDTSGTDTQYF
TRBJ2-3,few,-,18,TRBV2,TGTGCCAGCAGTCGACCAGGACCCCTAAGGGCCAGCACAGATACGCAGTATTTT,CASSRPGPLRASTDTQYF
TRBJ2-1,few,-,12,TRBV12-3/TRBV12-4,TGTGCCAGCAGTTTAACTAGGGATGAGCAGTTCTTC,CASSLTRDEQFF
TRBJ2-3,-,TRBD2,15,TRBV28,TGTGCCAGCAGTTCGGGGACTAGCGGGAGTCGAACGCAGTATTTT,CASSSGTSGSRTQYF
TRBJ2-3,-,-,16,TRBV29-1,TGCAGCGTTGAAGATTGGAGGGTCCAGTACACAGATACGCAGTATTTT,CSVEDWRVQYTDTQYF
TRBJ2-7,-,TRBD2,15,TRBV5-1,TGCGCCAGCAGCCCCATAGCGGGTAGCTCCTACGAGCAGTACTTC,CASSPIAGSSYEQYF
TRBJ1-1,-,TRBD1,14,TRBV24-1,TGTGCCACCAGTGGGCAGGGGGCCAACACTGAAGCTTTCTTT,CATSGQGANTEAFF
TRBJ2-3,-,-,14,TRBV9,TGTGCCAGCAGCTCCAGACACAGCACAGATACGCAGTATTTT,CASSSRHSTDTQYF
TRBJ2-1,-,TRBD2,16,TRBV12-3/TRBV12-4,TGTGCCAGCAGTTTCGGACTAGCGGAGATCTACAATGAGCAGTTCTTC,CASSFGLAEIYNEQFF
TRBJ2-5,-,TRBD2,15,TRBV28,TGTGCCAGCAGCCCGACTAGCGGACGCCAAGAGACCCAGTACTTC,CASSPTSGRQETQYF
TRBJ1-1,few,-,15,TRBV3-1,TGTGCCAGCAGCCATGAACGAGGGCTCAACACTGAAGCTTTCTTT,CASSHERGLNTEAFF
TRBJ2-3,-,-,13,TRBV7-3,TGTGCCAGCAGCTTGGGGGGTGCCGATACGCAGTATTTT,CASSLGGADTQYF
TRBJ1-6,-,TRBD1,13,TRBV28,TGTGCCAGCAGTTTTGACAGGGATTCACCCCTCCACTTT,CASSFDRDSPLHF
TRBJ1-5,few,TRBD1,13,TRBV18,TGTGCCAGCTCCGGGACAGGGGGACAGCCCCAGCATTTT,CASSGTGGQPQHF
TRBJ1-1,few,-,11,TRBV6-5,TGTGCCAGCAGTAGGGGCACTGAAGCTTTCTTT,CASSRGTEAFF
TRBJ2-1,-,-,12,TRBV29-1,TGCAGCGTTCGCGGGATAAGGAATGAGCAGTTCTTC,CSVRGIRNEQFF
TRBJ2-7,-,-,14,TRBV6-5,TGTGCCAGCAGTTACGGAGGGGGCGCCTACGAGCAGTACTTC,CASSYGGGAYEQYF
TRBJ2-3,-,-,12,TRBV4-1,TGCGCCAGCAGCCAAGTACAGAATACGCAGTATTTT,CASSQVQNTQYF
TRBJ1-1,few,-,11,TRBV29-1,TGCAGCGTTGAAGCCGACACTGAAGCTTTCTTT,CSVEADTEAFF
TRBJ1-5,few,TRBD1,15,TRBV20-1,TGCAGTGCTAGAGTACGGGACAGACCGAATCAGCCCCAGCATTTT,CSARVRDRPNQPQHF
TRBJ1-1,many,-,12,TRBV27,TGTGCCAGCAGTGACCCAAGCACTGAAGCTTTCTTT,CASSDPSTEAFF
TRBJ1-2,-,-,14,TRBV7-9,TGTGCCAGCAGCTTACCCACAGGGCGCTATGGCTACACCTTC,CASSLPTGRYGYTF
TRBJ1-5,few,TRBD1,15,TRBV28,TGTGCCAGCAGTTTACCGACAGGGAGCAATCAGCCCCAGCATTTT,CASSLPTGSNQPQHF
TRBJ1-1,-,-,13,TRBV6-1,TGTGCCAGCAGTCGACCAACGGACACTGAAGCTTTCTTT,CASSRPTDTEAFF
TRBJ2-1,-,TRBD1,14,TRBV11-2,TGTGCCAGCACCAACACACAGGGGTACAATGAGCAGTTCTTC,CASTNTQGYNEQFF
TRBJ2-7,few,-,14,TRBV20-1,TGCAGTGCTAATCCAAACAGGAATACCTACGAGCAGTACTTC,CSANPNRNTYEQYF
TRBJ2-1,few,TRBD2,17,TRBV9,TGTGCCAGCAGCACGCGGACTAGCGGGACATCCTACAATGAGCAGTTCTTC,CASSTRTSGTSYNEQFF
TRBJ2-7,-,-,12,TRBV28,TGTGCCAGCACGGGGAGCTCCTACGAGCAGTACTTC,CASTGSSYEQYF
TRBJ2-1,-,TRBD2,14,TRBV11-2,TGTGCCAGCAGCTCACCCGGGACTACCAATGAGCAGTTCTTC,CASSSPGTTNEQFF
TRBJ2-6,few,TRBD1,16,TRBV28,TGTGCCAGCCACAGGGGCGGCGCCTCTGGGGCCAACGTCCTGACTTTC,CASHRGGASGANVLTF
TRBJ2-6,-,-,14,TRBV27,TGTGCCAGCAGTTTGGTTTCCGGGGCCAACGTCCTGACTTTC,CASSLVSGANVLTF
TRBJ2-1,-,-,10,TRBV12-3/TRBV12-4,TGTGCCAGCAGTATTAATGAGCAGTTCTTC,CASSINEQFF
TRBJ2-7,few,-,13,TRBV20-1,TGCAGTGCTAGGGGTGGGACCTCCACCCGTCAGTACTTC,CSARGGTSTRQYF
TRBJ2-3,few,TRBD2,14,TRBV12-3/TRBV12-4,TGTGCCAGCATCAACAGCGGGAGTTTGGACACGCAGTATTTT,CASINSGSLDTQYF
TRBJ2-3,-,-,14,TRBV10-3,TGTGCCACAAGCGGGCACCAGAGCACAGATACGCAGTATTTT,CATSGHQSTDTQYF
TRBJ1-1,few,TRBD1,14,TRBV4-1,TGCGCCAGCAGCCAATTTGGGACAGGGGTTGAAGCTTTCTTT,CASSQFGTGVEAFF
TRBJ2-7,-,-,14,TRBV25-1,TGTGCCAGCAGTGATCCAAGTTCGGGACACGAGCAGTACTTC,CASSDPSSGHEQYF
TRBJ2-7,-,-,17,TRBV28,TGTGCCAGCAGTTCCAAGCAGGGCAAGTTGCCCGCCTACGAGCAGTACTTC,CASSSKQGKLPAYEQYF